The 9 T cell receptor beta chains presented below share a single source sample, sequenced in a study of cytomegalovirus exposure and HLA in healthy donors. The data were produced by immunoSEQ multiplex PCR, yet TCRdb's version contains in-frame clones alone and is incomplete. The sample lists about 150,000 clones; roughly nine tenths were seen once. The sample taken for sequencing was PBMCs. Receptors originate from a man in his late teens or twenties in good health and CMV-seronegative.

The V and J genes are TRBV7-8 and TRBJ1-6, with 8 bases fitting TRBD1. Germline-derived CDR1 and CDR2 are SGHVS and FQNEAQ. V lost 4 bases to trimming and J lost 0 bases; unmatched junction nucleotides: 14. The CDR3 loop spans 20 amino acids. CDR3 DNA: TGTGCCAGCAGCTCTAGAATGGGACAGGCCCGGAGCTCCTATAATTCACCCCTCCACTTT. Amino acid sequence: CASSSRMGQARSSYNSPLHF.

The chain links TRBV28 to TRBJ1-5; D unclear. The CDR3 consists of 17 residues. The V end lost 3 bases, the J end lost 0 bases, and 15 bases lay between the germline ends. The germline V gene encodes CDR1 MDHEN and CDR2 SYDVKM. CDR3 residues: CASSFLTSGNSNQPQHF. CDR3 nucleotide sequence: TGTGCCAGCAGTTTTTTGACCTCCGGGAATAGCAATCAGCCCCAGCATTTT.

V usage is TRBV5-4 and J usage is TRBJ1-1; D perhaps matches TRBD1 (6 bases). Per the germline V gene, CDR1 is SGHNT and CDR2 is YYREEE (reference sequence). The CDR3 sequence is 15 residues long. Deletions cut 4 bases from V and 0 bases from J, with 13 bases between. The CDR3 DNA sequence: TGTGCCAGCAGCCTTGCGGGGGCCCTGAACACTGAAGCTTTCTTT. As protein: CASSLAGALNTEAFF.

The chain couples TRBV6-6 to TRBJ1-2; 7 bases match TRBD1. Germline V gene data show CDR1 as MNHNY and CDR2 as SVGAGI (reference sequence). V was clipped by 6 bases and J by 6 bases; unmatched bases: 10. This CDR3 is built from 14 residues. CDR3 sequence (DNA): TGTGCCAGCAGCCGAGACAGGGTGTACGATGGCTACACCTTC. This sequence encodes CASSRDRVYDGYTF.

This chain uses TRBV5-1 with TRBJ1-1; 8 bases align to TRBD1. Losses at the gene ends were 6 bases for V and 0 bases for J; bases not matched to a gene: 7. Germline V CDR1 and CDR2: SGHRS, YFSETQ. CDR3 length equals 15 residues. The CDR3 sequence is CASTDRGSLNTEAFF. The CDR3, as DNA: TGCGCCAGCACCGACAGGGGAAGCCTGAACACTGAAGCTTTCTTT.

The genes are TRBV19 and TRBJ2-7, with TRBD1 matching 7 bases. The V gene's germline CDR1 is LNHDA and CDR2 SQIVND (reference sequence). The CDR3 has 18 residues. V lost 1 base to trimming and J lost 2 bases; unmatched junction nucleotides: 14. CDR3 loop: CASSIAAKKTGYTYEQYV. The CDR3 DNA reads TGTGCCAGTAGTATAGCAGCTAAGAAGACAGGGTACACCTACGAGCAGTACGTC.

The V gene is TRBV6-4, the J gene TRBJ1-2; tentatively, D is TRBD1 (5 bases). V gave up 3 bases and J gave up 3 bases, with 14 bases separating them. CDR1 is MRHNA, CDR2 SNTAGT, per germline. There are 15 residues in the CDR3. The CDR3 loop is CASSEGRGGHYGYTF. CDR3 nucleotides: TGTGCCAGCAGTGAAGGACGCGGGGGACACTATGGCTACACCTTC.

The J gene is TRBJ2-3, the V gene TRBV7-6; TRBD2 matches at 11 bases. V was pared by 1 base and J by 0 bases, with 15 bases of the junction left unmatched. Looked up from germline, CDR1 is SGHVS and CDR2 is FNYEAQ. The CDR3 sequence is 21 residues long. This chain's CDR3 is CASSLVGTSGAEGPSTDTQYF. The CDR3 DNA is TGTGCCAGCAGCTTAGTGGGGACTAGCGGAGCAGAAGGGCCTAGCACAGATACGCAGTATTTT.

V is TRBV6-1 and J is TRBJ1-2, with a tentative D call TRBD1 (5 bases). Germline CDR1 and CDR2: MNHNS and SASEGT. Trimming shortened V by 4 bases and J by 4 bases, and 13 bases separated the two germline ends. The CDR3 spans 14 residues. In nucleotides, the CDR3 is TGTGCCAGCAGTGTTCCCCAGGGAGGCTATGGCTACACCTTC. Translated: CASSVPQGGYGYTF.